These T cell receptor beta chains were read from a single sample in a study of T cell responses to AZD1222 COVID-19 vaccine. Produced via immunoSEQ multiplex PCR; TCRdb's table is partial and in-frame only. The sample records 250,000 to 300,000 clones, 90% to 95% being singletons. The sample was peripheral blood, taken 28 days after the second AZD1222 dose. The receptors originated from an adult who received the AZD1222 COVID-19 vaccine. Each CDR3 is given without its conserved first and last residue. Fields, in order: V gene, D gene, J gene, CDR3 protein. A D gene is named only where the DNA matches it firmly.

v_call: TRBV19; d_call: NA; j_call: TRBJ1-5; cdr3_aa: ASSTTAGYFDSNQPQH
v_call: TRBV5-1; d_call: NA; j_call: TRBJ1-6; cdr3_aa: ASSLEGHLKSPLH
v_call: TRBV24-1; d_call: NA; j_call: TRBJ1-2; cdr3_aa: ATSDLKATGDYGYT
v_call: TRBV3-1/TRBV3-2; d_call: TRBD1; j_call: TRBJ1-2; cdr3_aa: ASSHRRDRVTGYT
v_call: TRBV7-2; d_call: NA; j_call: TRBJ2-5; cdr3_aa: ASTLLEETQY
v_call: TRBV5-1; d_call: NA; j_call: TRBJ1-5; cdr3_aa: ASSLGQSGQPQH
v_call: TRBV14; d_call: TRBD2; j_call: TRBJ2-3; cdr3_aa: ASSQDLAGGFTDTQY
v_call: TRBV19; d_call: NA; j_call: TRBJ2-7; cdr3_aa: ASSPNRPSRGGESYEQY
v_call: TRBV12-5; d_call: NA; j_call: TRBJ1-5; cdr3_aa: ASGLVVGRQRDQPQH
v_call: TRBV2; d_call: NA; j_call: TRBJ1-5; cdr3_aa: ASSEALAEIQPQH
v_call: TRBV2; d_call: NA; j_call: TRBJ1-3; cdr3_aa: ASSRDRPPSGNTIY
v_call: TRBV28; d_call: NA; j_call: TRBJ1-3; cdr3_aa: ASNRRGVYGQGNTIY
v_call: TRBV18; d_call: NA; j_call: TRBJ2-1; cdr3_aa: ASSPTYPYNEQF
v_call: TRBV19; d_call: NA; j_call: TRBJ1-5; cdr3_aa: ASSPVNSNQPQH
v_call: TRBV4-3; d_call: NA; j_call: TRBJ1-4; cdr3_aa: ASSYSYTNEKLF
v_call: TRBV3-1/TRBV3-2; d_call: NA; j_call: TRBJ2-7; cdr3_aa: ASSQGRGSSYEQY
v_call: TRBV29-1; d_call: NA; j_call: TRBJ1-4; cdr3_aa: SVGQLDEKLF
v_call: TRBV25-1; d_call: NA; j_call: TRBJ2-7; cdr3_aa: ASSVQAYEQY
v_call: TRBV19; d_call: NA; j_call: TRBJ2-5; cdr3_aa: ASHDWNQETQY
v_call: TRBV3-1/TRBV3-2; d_call: NA; j_call: TRBJ2-1; cdr3_aa: ASSTRQEQF
v_call: TRBV6-5; d_call: NA; j_call: TRBJ1-5; cdr3_aa: ASSYRDSNQPQH
v_call: TRBV2; d_call: NA; j_call: TRBJ2-7; cdr3_aa: ASKDDGTYEQY
v_call: TRBV7-3; d_call: TRBD1; j_call: TRBJ2-3; cdr3_aa: ASSPGQGESHTQY
v_call: TRBV12-3/TRBV12-4; d_call: NA; j_call: TRBJ1-1; cdr3_aa: ASSFGQNTEAF
v_call: TRBV10-1; d_call: TRBD1; j_call: TRBJ2-2; cdr3_aa: ASSHRGFGELF
v_call: TRBV7-8; d_call: NA; j_call: TRBJ1-4; cdr3_aa: ASSLAGAGINEKLF
v_call: TRBV12-3/TRBV12-4; d_call: NA; j_call: TRBJ1-5; cdr3_aa: ASSPPNQPQH
v_call: TRBV5-1; d_call: NA; j_call: TRBJ1-3; cdr3_aa: ASSLGAGNTIY
v_call: TRBV2; d_call: NA; j_call: TRBJ1-3; cdr3_aa: ASGFDRYSGNTIY
v_call: TRBV28; d_call: TRBD1; j_call: TRBJ2-7; cdr3_aa: ASSLIGQGYEQY
v_call: TRBV2; d_call: NA; j_call: TRBJ1-5; cdr3_aa: ASSLQGTGEPQH
v_call: TRBV5-1; d_call: NA; j_call: TRBJ1-1; cdr3_aa: ASRFKENTEAF
v_call: TRBV9; d_call: TRBD2; j_call: TRBJ2-3; cdr3_aa: ASSPGLAVDTQY
v_call: TRBV4-1; d_call: NA; j_call: TRBJ2-5; cdr3_aa: ASSPLGSGLETQY
v_call: TRBV5-1; d_call: TRBD2; j_call: TRBJ2-1; cdr3_aa: ASSFGTSGYNEQF
v_call: TRBV23-1; d_call: TRBD2; j_call: TRBJ2-3; cdr3_aa: ASSQSLSSGSAADTQY
v_call: TRBV12-3/TRBV12-4; d_call: NA; j_call: TRBJ2-7; cdr3_aa: ASSLGQTYEQY
v_call: TRBV7-2; d_call: NA; j_call: TRBJ1-2; cdr3_aa: ASSLGSSYGYT
v_call: TRBV2; d_call: TRBD1; j_call: TRBJ1-6; cdr3_aa: ASKYGQANSPLH
v_call: TRBV27; d_call: TRBD2; j_call: TRBJ2-3; cdr3_aa: ASSLGSGGSDTQY
v_call: TRBV2; d_call: TRBD1; j_call: TRBJ2-2; cdr3_aa: ASTQGQGATGELF
v_call: TRBV10-3; d_call: TRBD2; j_call: TRBJ2-7; cdr3_aa: ATSTSGRVEEQY
v_call: TRBV7-9; d_call: TRBD2; j_call: TRBJ2-7; cdr3_aa: ASSFRTSSEQY
v_call: TRBV6-5; d_call: NA; j_call: TRBJ1-1; cdr3_aa: ASFRVNTEAF
v_call: TRBV28; d_call: NA; j_call: TRBJ1-1; cdr3_aa: AGMAAPNTEAF
v_call: TRBV6-5; d_call: NA; j_call: TRBJ1-4; cdr3_aa: ASRGHSEKLF
v_call: TRBV10-3; d_call: TRBD1; j_call: TRBJ1-2; cdr3_aa: AISESMADRAIQLG
v_call: TRBV2; d_call: TRBD1; j_call: TRBJ2-7; cdr3_aa: ASTTGTDYEQY
v_call: TRBV19; d_call: NA; j_call: TRBJ2-1; cdr3_aa: ASRDTYNEQF